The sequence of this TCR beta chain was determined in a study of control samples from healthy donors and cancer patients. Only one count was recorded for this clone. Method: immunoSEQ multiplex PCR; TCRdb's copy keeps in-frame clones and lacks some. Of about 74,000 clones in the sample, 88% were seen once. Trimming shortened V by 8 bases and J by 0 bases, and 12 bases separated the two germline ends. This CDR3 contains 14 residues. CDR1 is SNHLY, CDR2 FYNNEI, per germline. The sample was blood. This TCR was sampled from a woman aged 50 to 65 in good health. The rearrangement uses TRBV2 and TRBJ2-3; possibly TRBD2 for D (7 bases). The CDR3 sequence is CASLKGGSTDTQYF. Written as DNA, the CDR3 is TGTGCCAGCCTAAAGGGGGGGAGCACAGATACGCAGTATTTT.